The 19 T cell receptor beta chains in this list originate from one sample, sequenced in a study of T-cell reconstitution after alpha-beta-depleted transplantation in children. Unique molecular identifiers were used to barcode this TCRbeta library. TCRdb processed the PCR reads anew with MiXCR; each CDR3 protein has one entry. The sample has about 250,000 distinct CDR3 sequences, roughly a quarter seen once. The specimen comprised PBMCs, mostly from graft donor cells, sampled 360 days after TCRalphabeta/CD19-depleted stem cell transplant. The receptors shown here come from a female patient aged 2 to 10 who had a stem cell transplant for congenital amegakaryocytic thrombocytopenia, so the T cells may come from the graft donor.

This chain joins TRBV3-1 and TRBJ2-2; D could derive from TRBD1 or TRBD2 (5 bases each). V lost 3 bases and J 1 base, leaving 12 bases between the germline ends. The V gene's germline CDR1 is LGHDT and CDR2 YNNKEL (reference sequence). The CDR3 covers 16 residues. CDR3 in amino acids: CASSQGPSRNTGELFF. CDR3 sequence (DNA): TGTGCCAGCAGCCAGGGGCCTAGCAGGAACACCGGGGAGCTGTTTTTT.

The gene calls are TRBV30 and TRBJ2-1; D remains ambiguous. This CDR3 comprises 14 residues. Trimming pared 4 bases from V and 0 bases from J, leaving 10 bases between. CDR1 is GTSNPN, CDR2 SVGIG, per germline (reference sequence). The CDR3 is CAWTRWSSYNEQFF. The CDR3 region has the DNA TGTGCCTGGACGCGGTGGTCCTCCTACAATGAGCAGTTCTTC.

Only a few counts were recorded for this clonotype. The gene calls are TRBV4-1 and TRBJ1-5; 10 nucleotides match TRBD1. The V gene's germline CDR1 is MGHRA and CDR2 YSYEKL. This CDR3 region has 15 residues. V shed 4 bases, J shed 2 bases, and the junction held 2 bases outside the gene matches. The CDR3 bases are TGCGCCAGCAGCCCCGGGACAGGGGGCAATCAGCCCCAGCATTTT. Its translation is CASSPGTGGNQPQHF.

This clonotype was recorded a few times. One junction end does not reproduce the germline sequence, and a read error may be involved. V is TRBV29-1 and J is TRBJ2-1; D possibly corresponds to TRBD2 (6 bases). CDR1 is SQVTM, CDR2 ANQGSEA, per germline. The CDR3 totals 10 residues. CDR3 nucleotides: TGCAGCGTTGAAGCACACCGACTAGTCTTC. It specifies CSVEAHRLVF.

The chain has TRBV4-1 and TRBJ2-3, with TRBD2 matching 12 bases. Germline CDR1 and CDR2: MGHRA and YSYEKL. The CDR3 runs 17 residues. Unmatched junction bases numbered 5, after V lost 1 base and J lost 3 bases. CDR3 sequence reads: CASSQVPSGGATDTQYF. CDR3 nucleotides: TGCGCCAGCAGCCAAGTTCCTAGCGGGGGGGCTACAGATACGCAGTATTTT.

The table lists this clonotype with a few counts. Here the CDR3 DNA reads TGTGCCACCAGTGACTTCCTAGCGGGAGGGCCAGATACGCAGTATTTT. Translating it yields CATSDFLAGGPDTQYF. The chain joins TRBV24-1 to TRBJ2-3; TRBD2 matches 12 bases. This CDR3 is 16 amino acids long. The germline CDR1 and CDR2 sequences are KGHDR and SFDVKD. V lost 4 bases and J lost 4; bases outside the gene matches: 5.

This clonotype turned up a few times. The rearrangement joins TRBV6-1 to TRBJ1-5; perhaps TRBD1 as D (5 bases). The germline V gene encodes CDR1 MNHNS and CDR2 SASEGT. V was cut by 6 bases and J by 7 bases, with 16 bases left in between. CDR3 length equals 14 residues. In nucleotides, the CDR3 is TGTGCCAGCAGGGCTCAACGGGGCGGACAGCCCCAGCATTTT. Its translation: CASRAQRGGQPQHF.

V usage is TRBV20-1 and J usage is TRBJ1-1, with D possibly being TRBD1 (6 bases). V lost 6 bases and J lost 0, with 11 bases in between. CDR1 is DFQATT, CDR2 SNEGSKA, per germline (reference sequence). The CDR3 totals 13 residues. Here the CDR3 reads CSAEQGMNTEAFF. The CDR3 DNA reads as TGCAGTGCCGAACAGGGCATGAACACTGAAGCTTTCTTT.

The chain recombines TRBV5-1 with TRBJ2-7, with 12 bases identical to TRBD2. The CDR3 totals 14 residues. With 3 bases clipped from V and 4 bases from J, the junction kept 2 bases outside the gene matches. The germline gives CDR1 SGHRS, CDR2 YFSETQ. The CDR3 DNA follows: TGCGCCAGCAGCTACGGACTAGCGGGGTACGAGCAGTACTTC. Its translation is CASSYGLAGYEQYF. Variable domain in full (rest from reference TRBV5-1 and TRBJ2-7): KAGVTQTPRYLIKTRGQQVTLSCSPISGHRSVSWYQQTPGQGLQFLFEYFSETQRNKGNFPGRFSGRQFSNSRSEMNVSTLELGDSALYLCASSYGLAGYEQYFGPGTRLTVT.

This clonotype appeared many times. The chain is built from TRBV10-3 and TRBJ1-3; no clear D gene. The CDR3 length is 15 residues. Germline V gene data show CDR1 as ENHRY and CDR2 as SYGVKD. V lost 3 bases and J lost 0, with 9 bases in between. DNA for the CDR3: TGTGCCATCAGTGATTGGCTGAACTCTGGAAACACCATATATTTT. Protein sequence: CAISDWLNSGNTIYF.

The chain is built from TRBV5-1 and TRBJ2-2; D is unclear. V was cut by 3 bases and J by 7 bases, with 10 bases left in between. CDR1 is SGHRS and CDR2 is YFSETQ in the germline V gene. The CDR3 spans 13 residues. This chain's CDR3 is CASSYYQDGELFF. DNA of the CDR3: TGCGCCAGCAGCTACTATCAGGACGGGGAGCTGTTTTTT.

This chain uses TRBV6-4 with TRBJ2-3; weak D call: TRBD1 (7 bases). The germline V and J ends were trimmed by 0 bases and 6 bases, with 13 bases remaining between them. The length of the CDR3 is 15 residues. Germline V gene lookup returns CDR1 MRHNA and CDR2 SNTAGT. This CDR3 is CASSDSSRGDDTQYF. The CDR3 DNA reads TGTGCCAGCAGTGACTCGAGCAGGGGGGACGATACGCAGTATTTT.

This CDR3 reads CASSTRQFPWPYF. The DNA for the CDR3 is TGTGCCAGCAGCACCAGACAGTTCCCGTGGCCGTACTTC. The chain couples TRBV9 to TRBJ2-7; tentatively, D is TRBD1 (5 bases). The CDR3 extends over 13 amino acids. The germline CDR1 and CDR2 sequences are SGDLS and YYNGEE. Deletions cut 4 bases from V and 12 bases from J, with 20 bases between.

The chain couples TRBV11-2 to TRBJ2-1; 13 nucleotides agree with TRBD2. Trimming took 5 bases from V and 10 from J; bases not matched to a gene: 8. Germline V gene data show CDR1 as SGHAT and CDR2 as FQNNGV. The CDR3 covers 15 residues. CDR3 bases: TGTGCCAGCAGCCTTACTAGCGGGGGGGCTCTCGAGCAGTTCTTC. This encodes CASSLTSGGALEQFF.

This rearrangement joins TRBV20-1 to TRBJ1-4, with D unclear. Trimming removed 0 bases from V and 5 bases from J, with 13 bases in between. The CDR3 totals 15 residues. Per germline, CDR1 DFQATT and CDR2 SNEGSKA (reference sequence). CDR3 protein: CSARDFGSPNEKLFF. The CDR3 DNA is TGCAGTGCTAGAGATTTTGGAAGCCCGAATGAAAAACTGTTTTTT.

This clonotype occurred a few times. The gene calls are TRBV27 and TRBJ1-6; D not resolved. CDR1 is MNHEY and CDR2 is SMNVEV in the germline V gene (reference sequence). There are 14 residues in the CDR3. Trimming removed 7 bases at V and 1 base at J, with 8 bases between. The DNA of the CDR3 is TGTGCCAGCACCACGGGGTCCTATAATTCACCCCTCCACTTT. Its translation is CASTTGSYNSPLHF.

The rearrangement links TRBV4-1 to TRBJ2-7, with 9 nucleotides matching TRBD1. J was trimmed by 4 bases and V by 2 bases; bases with no gene match: 9. The CDR3 has 16 amino acids. In germline, CDR1 is MGHRA, CDR2 YSYEKL. In DNA form, the CDR3 reads TGCGCCAGCAGCCAACTAACGGGACAGGGAGGATACGAGCAGTACTTC. Its protein product is CASSQLTGQGGYEQYF.

This clonotype occurred a few times. The CDR3 DNA reads as TGTGCCAGCAGACGTCACAGGGGAGATACGCAGTATTTT. Protein: CASRRHRGDTQYF. This rearrangement joins TRBV6-1 to TRBJ2-3; 7 bases match TRBD1. V lost 6 bases and J lost 5; bases outside the gene matches: 5. The CDR3 extends over 13 amino acids. The germline V gene has CDR1 MNHNS and CDR2 SASEGT.

V gene TRBV7-2 combines with J gene TRBJ2-3, with TRBD1 identical over 9 bases. CDR3 length equals 15 residues. The V gene's germline CDR1 is SGHTA and CDR2 FQGNSA. V lost 5 bases to trimming and J lost 2 bases; unmatched junction nucleotides: 5. This CDR3 is CASSLRTGATDTQYF. In DNA form, the CDR3 reads TGTGCCAGCAGCCTCCGGACAGGGGCCACAGATACGCAGTATTTT.